This section outlines one T cell receptor beta chain sequence together with its context. Its target is unknown. The record originates from a study of OX40 agonist ivuxolimab in advanced cancers. CDR1 is MNHNS, CDR2 SASEGT, per germline. This CDR3 region has 16 residues. V was cut by 2 bases and J by 2 bases, with 13 bases left in between. Clones were sequenced by immunoSEQ multiplex PCR, and TCRdb holds only the in-frame ones, with some missing. The repertoire holds some 64,000 clones, with approximately 91% as singletons. Study findings and constraints: On average, CD8+ T cells showed a greater number of expanded clones than CD4+.

The V call is TRBV6-1, the J call TRBJ1-5; D is possibly TRBD1 (5 bases). The sample in question was CD4+ or CD8+ T cells sorted from blood, obtained in a trial of the OX40 agonist ivuxolimab. This clonotype was obtained from an adult with an advanced solid tumor such as melanoma, head and neck, liver or kidney cancer. The CDR3 reads CASSEFRVLGNQPQHF. CDR3 nucleotide sequence: TGTGCCAGCAGTGAATTCAGGGTCCTAGGCAATCAGCCCCAGCATTTT.